Sequencing of this T cell receptor beta chain was carried out in a study of CD8 T cells in Susac syndrome. RNA was extracted with the RNeasy kit, and a quantity of roughly 0.45 to 1 ug was reverse transcribed using random hexamers. TCR beta CDR3 was amplified by immunoSEQ covering 54 Vbeta and 13 Jbeta. In TCRdb, the immunoSEQ multiplex PCR reads were re-called with MiXCR into one record per CDR3 protein. This sample yields 120,000 to 150,000 distinct CDR3 sequences, of which 85% to 95% are seen a single time; around 0.12% belongs to the top ten. High-throughput TCR beta sequencing covered peripheral CD8+ and CD4+ T cells. Included as multiple sclerosis controls were treatment-naive patients who had stable or active relapsing-remitting disease. General study results and limits: By the study's own acknowledgment, its TCR sequencing and HLA analysis included relatively few individuals.

Remarks on this clonotype: Antigen unknown.

V was trimmed by 4 bases and J by 8 bases, leaving 8 bases between them. CDR3 length equals 11 residues. The germline V gene encodes CDR1 LGHDT and CDR2 YNNKEL (reference sequence). What was sequenced was CD4+ T cells from PBMCs. The V call is TRBV3-1, the J call TRBJ2-5; D uncertain. This receptor was taken from a human donor with multiple sclerosis. This chain's CDR3 is CASSLRSTQYF. As DNA, the CDR3 is TGTGCCAGCAGCCTGAGGTCCACCCAGTACTTC.